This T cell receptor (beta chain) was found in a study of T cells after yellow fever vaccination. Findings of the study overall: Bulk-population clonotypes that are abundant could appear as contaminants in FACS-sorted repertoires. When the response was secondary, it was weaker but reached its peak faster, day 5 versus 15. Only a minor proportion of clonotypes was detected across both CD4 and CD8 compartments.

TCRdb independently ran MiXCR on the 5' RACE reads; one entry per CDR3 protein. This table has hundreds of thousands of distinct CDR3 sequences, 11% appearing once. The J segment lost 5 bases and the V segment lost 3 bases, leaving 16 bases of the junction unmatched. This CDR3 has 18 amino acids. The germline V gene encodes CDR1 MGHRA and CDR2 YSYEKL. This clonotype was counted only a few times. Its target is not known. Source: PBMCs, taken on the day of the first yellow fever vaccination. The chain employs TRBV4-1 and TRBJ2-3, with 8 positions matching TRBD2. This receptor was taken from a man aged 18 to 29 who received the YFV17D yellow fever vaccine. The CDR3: CASSQGTASGRRKDTQYF. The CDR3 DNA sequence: TGCGCCAGCAGCCAGGGTACAGCTAGCGGGCGTAGGAAAGATACGCAGTATTTT.